The clone carrying this T cell receptor (beta chain) showed up just a few times. Its antigen is undetermined. The treatment is: about 20 received Ad26.COV2.S at low or high dose, single or two shots; roughly five received placebo; per-sample allocation not given. On day 63 after the first injection, vaccine and placebo recipients gave samples. Libraries were prepared by immunoSEQ multiplex PCR; TCRdb keeps only in-frame clonotypes and omits some of them. The sample carries about 480,000 clones, roughly 89% recorded once. The data are from a study of Ad26.COV2.S vaccination and SARS-CoV-2 variants. Study-wide results and limits: TCR breadth and depth estimates may have understated total T cell responses. Non-spike TCR breadth was similar in vaccine and placebo recipients.

This sample comprised peripheral blood, obtained in a trial of Ad26.COV2.S vaccine versus placebo. The source is a person aged 18-65 years who received the Ad26.COV2.S COVID-19 vaccine or a placebo.

The CDR3 sequence is CASNGYYGYTF. The CDR3 region has the DNA TGTGCCAGCAATGGGTACTATGGCTACACCTTC. The chain has TRBV25-1 and TRBJ1-2; D call uncertain. This CDR3 region has 11 residues. V was pared by 7 bases and J by 3 bases, with 6 bases between. Per the germline V gene, CDR1 is MGHDK and CDR2 is SYGVNS.